The clone carrying this T cell receptor (beta chain) has a count of ten or more. The antigen remains undetermined. Patients sequenced had flow cytometry evidence of CD8+CD57+ cell expansion. Every one of the patients had aplastic anemia (severe, acquired). TCR beta VDJ and CDR3 profiles were obtained from a genomic DNA template. TCRdb re-derived calls from the reads in MiXCR, one entry per CDR3 protein. The sample has 200,000 or so distinct CDR3 sequences, around 47% seen once; the top ten hold 8% to 10%. The CDR3 has 13 residues. V was shortened by 0 bases and J by 8 bases, with 7 bases between the two germline ends. Germline V gene lookup returns CDR1 LGHNA and CDR2 YSLEER. These data originate in a study of CD8+CD57+ T cells in acquired aplastic anemia. Study overall: Mean DNA quantity obtained from sorted CD4+ and CD8+ cells was 2.5 to 4 ug.

The study, taken as a whole, reports: Levels of CD8+ Simpson's diversity were not significantly distinct in patients versus controls. Patients and controls shared twenty-nine CD8+ CDR3 sequences, highly expressed in patients.

The chain carries TRBV4-3 and TRBJ1-4; D possibly corresponds to TRBD1 (5 bases). The clonotype comes from a human donor with aplastic anemia. Sequences were obtained from sorted CD4+, CD8+, or CD8+CD57+ T cells (not recorded which) from PBMCs. The CDR3 spells CASSQDRGEKLFF. The CDR3 DNA follows: TGCGCCAGCAGCCAAGATAGGGGAGAAAAACTGTTTTTT.